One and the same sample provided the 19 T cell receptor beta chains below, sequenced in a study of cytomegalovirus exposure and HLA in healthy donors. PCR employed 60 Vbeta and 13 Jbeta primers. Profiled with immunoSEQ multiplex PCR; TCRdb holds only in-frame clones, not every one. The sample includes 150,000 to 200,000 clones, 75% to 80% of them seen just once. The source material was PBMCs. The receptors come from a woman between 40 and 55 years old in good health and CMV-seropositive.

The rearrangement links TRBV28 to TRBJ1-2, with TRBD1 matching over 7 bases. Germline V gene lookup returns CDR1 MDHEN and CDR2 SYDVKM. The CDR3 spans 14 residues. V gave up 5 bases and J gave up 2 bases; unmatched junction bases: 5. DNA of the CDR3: TGTGCCAGCAGTCTTGGAGGGGGCAACTATGGCTACACCTTC. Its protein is CASSLGGGNYGYTF.

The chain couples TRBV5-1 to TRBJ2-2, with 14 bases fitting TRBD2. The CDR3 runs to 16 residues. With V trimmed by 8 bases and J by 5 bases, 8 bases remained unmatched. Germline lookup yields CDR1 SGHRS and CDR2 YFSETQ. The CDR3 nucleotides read TGCGCCAGTTCCGGGACTAGCGGGAGAGGTACCGGGGAGCTGTTTTTT. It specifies CASSGTSGRGTGELFF.

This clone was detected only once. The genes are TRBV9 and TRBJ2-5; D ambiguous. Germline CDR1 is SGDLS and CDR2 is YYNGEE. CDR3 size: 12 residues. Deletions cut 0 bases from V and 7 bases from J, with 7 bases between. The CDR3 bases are TGTGCCAGCAGCGTAGTGCCAGGGACCCAGTACTTC. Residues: CASSVVPGTQYF. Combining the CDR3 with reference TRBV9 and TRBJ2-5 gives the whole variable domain DSGVTQTPKHLITATGQRVTLRCSPRSGDLSVYWYQQSLDQGLQFLIQYYNGEERAKGNILERFSAQQFPDLHSELNLSSLELGDSALYFCASSVVPGTQYFGPGTRLLVL.

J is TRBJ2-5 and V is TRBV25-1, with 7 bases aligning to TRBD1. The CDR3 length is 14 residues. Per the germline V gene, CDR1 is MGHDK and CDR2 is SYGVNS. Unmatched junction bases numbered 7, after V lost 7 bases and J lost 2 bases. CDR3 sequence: CASTPQGVQETQYF. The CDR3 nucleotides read TGTGCCAGCACCCCTCAGGGGGTGCAAGAGACCCAGTACTTC.

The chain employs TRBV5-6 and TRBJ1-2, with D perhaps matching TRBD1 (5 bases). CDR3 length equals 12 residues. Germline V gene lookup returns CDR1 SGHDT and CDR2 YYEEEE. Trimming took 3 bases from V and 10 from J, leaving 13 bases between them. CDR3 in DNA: TGTGCCAGCAGCTCAATTCCAGGGTCCTACACCTTC. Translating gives CASSSIPGSYTF.

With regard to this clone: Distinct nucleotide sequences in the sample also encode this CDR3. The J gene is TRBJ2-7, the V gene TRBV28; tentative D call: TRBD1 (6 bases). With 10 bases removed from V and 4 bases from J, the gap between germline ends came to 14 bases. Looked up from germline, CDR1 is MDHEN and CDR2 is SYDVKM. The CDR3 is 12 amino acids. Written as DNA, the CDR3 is TGTGCCATACAGGGCCGGCTTTACGAGCAGTACTTC. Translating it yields CAIQGRLYEQYF.

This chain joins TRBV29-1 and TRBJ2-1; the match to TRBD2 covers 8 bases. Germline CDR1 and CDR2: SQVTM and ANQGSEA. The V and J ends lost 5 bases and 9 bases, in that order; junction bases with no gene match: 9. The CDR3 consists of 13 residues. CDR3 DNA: TGCAGCGTTTACCCCGGGACTAGAGGTGAGCAGTTCTTC. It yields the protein CSVYPGTRGEQFF.

As DNA, the CDR3 is TGTGCCAGCACTCGGGGAGACCTAGGAAACACCATATATTTT. This gives the protein CASTRGDLGNTIYF. The chain employs TRBV6-1 and TRBJ1-3, with D unresolved. V lost 7 bases and J 4 bases, leaving 14 bases between the germline ends. The CDR3 sequence is 14 residues long. The germline CDR1 and CDR2 sequences are MNHNS and SASEGT.

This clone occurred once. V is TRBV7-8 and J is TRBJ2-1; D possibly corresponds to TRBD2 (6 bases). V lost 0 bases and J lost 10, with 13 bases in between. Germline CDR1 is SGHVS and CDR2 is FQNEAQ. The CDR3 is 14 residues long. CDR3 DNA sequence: TGTGCCAGCAGCTTAGCCCTTACTAGCACAGAGCAGTTCTTC. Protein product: CASSLALTSTEQFF.

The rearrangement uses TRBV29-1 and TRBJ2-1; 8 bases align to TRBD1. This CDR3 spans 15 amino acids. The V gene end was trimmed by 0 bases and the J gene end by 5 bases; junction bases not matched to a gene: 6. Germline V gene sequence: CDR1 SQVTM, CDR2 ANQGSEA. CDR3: CSVEDHTGGNNEQFF. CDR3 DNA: TGCAGCGTTGAAGATCACACAGGGGGGAACAATGAGCAGTTCTTC.

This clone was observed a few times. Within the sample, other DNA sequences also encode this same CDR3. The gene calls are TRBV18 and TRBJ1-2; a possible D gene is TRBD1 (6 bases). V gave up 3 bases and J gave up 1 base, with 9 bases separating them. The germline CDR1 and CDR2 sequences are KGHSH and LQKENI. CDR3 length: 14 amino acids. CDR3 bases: TGTGCCAGCTCACCGGCAGGGGATAACTATGGCTACACCTTC. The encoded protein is CASSPAGDNYGYTF.

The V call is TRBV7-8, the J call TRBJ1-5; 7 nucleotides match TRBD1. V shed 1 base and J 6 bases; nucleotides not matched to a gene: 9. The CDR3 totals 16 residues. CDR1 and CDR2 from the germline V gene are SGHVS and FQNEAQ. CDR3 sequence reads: CASSLGAGGLGQPQHF. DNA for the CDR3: TGTGCCAGCAGCTTAGGTGCAGGGGGTTTGGGTCAGCCCCAGCATTTT.

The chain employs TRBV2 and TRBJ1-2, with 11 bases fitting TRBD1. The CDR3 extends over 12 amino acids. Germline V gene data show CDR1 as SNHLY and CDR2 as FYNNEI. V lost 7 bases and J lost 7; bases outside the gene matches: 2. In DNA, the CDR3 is TGTGCCAGCATGGGACAGGGGGTTGGCTACACCTTC. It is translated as CASMGQGVGYTF.

CDR3 residues: CASSLKTSGRSSYEQYF. The CDR3 nucleotides are TGTGCCAGCAGCCTTAAGACTAGCGGGAGAAGTTCCTACGAGCAGTACTTC. The chain has TRBV5-4 and TRBJ2-7; TRBD2 matches 12 bases. The CDR3 runs 17 residues. Germline lookup yields CDR1 SGHNT and CDR2 YYREEE (reference sequence). With V trimmed by 4 bases and J by 1 base, 9 bases remained unmatched.

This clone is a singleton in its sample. As DNA, the CDR3 is TGTGCCAGCAGCTTTGACAGGGAGACCCGAGTAATCTACGAGCAGTACTTC. It encodes CASSFDRETRVIYEQYF. The chain uses TRBV7-2 and TRBJ2-7, with TRBD1 identical over 7 bases. The CDR3 sequence is 17 residues long. From germline, CDR1 is SGHTA and CDR2 FQGNSA. Trimming took 3 bases from V and 3 from J; bases not matched to a gene: 14.

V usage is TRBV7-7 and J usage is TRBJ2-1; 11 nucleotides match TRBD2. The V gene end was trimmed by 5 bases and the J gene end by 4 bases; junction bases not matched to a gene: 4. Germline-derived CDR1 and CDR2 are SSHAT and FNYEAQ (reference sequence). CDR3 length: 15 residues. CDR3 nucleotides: TGTGCCAGCAGCCCCGGGACTAGCGGTTACAATGAGCAGTTCTTC. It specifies CASSPGTSGYNEQFF.

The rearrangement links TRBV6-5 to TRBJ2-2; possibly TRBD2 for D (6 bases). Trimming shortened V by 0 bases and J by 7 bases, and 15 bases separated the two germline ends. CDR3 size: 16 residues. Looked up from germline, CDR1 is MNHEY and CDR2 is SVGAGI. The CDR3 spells CASSYSPTSVNGELFF. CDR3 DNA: TGTGCCAGCAGTTACTCGCCGACTAGTGTAAACGGGGAGCTGTTTTTT.

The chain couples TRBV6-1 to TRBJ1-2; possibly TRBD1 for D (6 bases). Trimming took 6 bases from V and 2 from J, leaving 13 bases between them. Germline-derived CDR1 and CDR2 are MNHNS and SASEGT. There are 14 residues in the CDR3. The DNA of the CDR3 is TGTGCCAGCAGCTTCGACAGGCAAAACTATGGCTACACCTTC. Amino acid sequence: CASSFDRQNYGYTF.

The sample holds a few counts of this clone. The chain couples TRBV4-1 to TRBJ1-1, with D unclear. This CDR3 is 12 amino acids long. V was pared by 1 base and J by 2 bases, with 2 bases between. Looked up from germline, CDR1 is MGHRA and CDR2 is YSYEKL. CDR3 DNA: TGCGCCAGCAGCCAAGTAAACACTGAAGCTTTCTTT. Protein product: CASSQVNTEAFF.